One and the same sample provided the 16 T cell receptor beta chains below, sequenced in a study of T cell responses to AZD1222 COVID-19 vaccine (TCRdb year 2021). The library was made by the immunoSEQ multiplex PCR assay. In its TCRdb copy, this immuneACCESS table keeps in-frame sequences only and misses some clones. Where compared with another copy, unresolved V genes explain less than half of these, and the others have no known cause. A total of 180,000 or so clones appear in this sample, roughly 94% of them only once. The top ten constitute about 0.64% of the sample. The sample's time point label, in plain terms: baseline before first vaccination. The sequences come from peripheral blood, collected on day 0 of AZD1222 vaccination. These receptors came from an adult in good health.

The count of this clone is one. V is TRBV6-5 and J is TRBJ2-7; D possibly uses TRBD1 or TRBD2 (6 bases each). CDR3 length equals 16 residues. Germline V gene sequence: CDR1 MNHEY, CDR2 SVGAGI. Trimming stripped 1 base from V and 4 bases from J, with 17 bases between. CDR3 in amino acids: CASSYWGAPGGYEQYF. CDR3 DNA: TGTGCCAGCAGTTACTGGGGGGCGCCGGGCGGTTACGAGCAGTACTTC.

The chain carries TRBV7-9 and TRBJ2-2; 12 bases fit TRBD1. J was trimmed by 6 bases and V by 5 bases; bases with no gene match: 7. Per germline, CDR1 SEHNR and CDR2 FQNEAQ (reference sequence). The CDR3 sequence is 16 residues long. CDR3 nucleotide sequence: TGTGCCAGCAGCGCCAAGGGGACAGGGGGCTCCGGGGAGCTGTTTTTT. Translating it yields CASSAKGTGGSGELFF. Supplemented by reference TRBV7-9 and TRBJ2-2, the full variable domain reads DTGVSQNPRHKITKRGQNVTFRCDPISEHNRLYWYRQTLGQGPEFLTYFQNEAQLEKSRLLSDRFSAERPKGSFSTLEIQRTEQGDSAMYLCASSAKGTGGSGELFFGEGSRLTVL.

V usage is TRBV7-2 and J usage is TRBJ2-7, with 13 bases matching TRBD2. Trimming took 8 bases from V and 2 from J; bases not matched to a gene: 12. The CDR3 has 17 residues. Per the germline V gene, CDR1 is SGHTA and CDR2 is FQGNSA. The CDR3 spells CASSPVGLAGVPYEQYF. CDR3 nucleotide sequence: TGTGCCAGCTCTCCGGTAGGACTAGCGGGAGTCCCCTACGAGCAGTACTTC.

This rearrangement joins TRBV24-1 to TRBJ2-2, with 8 bases identical to TRBD1. After removal of 4 bases from V and 6 bases from J, the junction contained 9 bases not matched to a gene. The germline V gene has CDR1 KGHDR and CDR2 SFDVKD. The CDR3 runs to 16 residues. CDR3 sequence reads: CATSDEDRGAAGELFF. CDR3 DNA: TGTGCCACCAGTGACGAAGACAGGGGAGCCGCCGGGGAGCTGTTTTTT.

The V gene is TRBV19, the J gene TRBJ2-1, with D perhaps TRBD1 (5 bases). This CDR3 region has 13 residues. CDR1 is LNHDA and CDR2 is SQIVND in the germline V gene (reference sequence). V was clipped by 8 bases and J by 7 bases, with 15 bases between them. The CDR3 sequence: CASRGLGVNEQFF. The CDR3 nucleotides read TGTGCCAGTCGCGGTTTAGGGGTTAATGAGCAGTTCTTC.

The chain couples TRBV18 to TRBJ1-4; 8 nucleotides match TRBD1. The trim removed 2 bases at V and 8 bases at J, leaving 7 bases unmatched. Germline-derived CDR1 and CDR2 are KGHSH and LQKENI. The CDR3 has 15 amino acids. The CDR3 is CASSPMDRVGEKLFF. Here the CDR3 DNA reads TGTGCCAGCTCACCAATGGACAGGGTAGGCGAAAAACTGTTTTTT.

CDR3 DNA: TGTGCCAGTAGTACCCGGGACAGGGCGTACAATGAGCAGTTCTTC. It codes for CASSTRDRAYNEQFF. The gene calls are TRBV19 and TRBJ2-1, with 9 positions matching TRBD1. The germline V gene encodes CDR1 LNHDA and CDR2 SQIVND (reference sequence). With 4 bases clipped from V and 4 bases from J, the junction kept 5 bases outside the gene matches. This CDR3 is built from 15 residues.

This sequence joins TRBV5-1 and TRBJ2-5, with D perhaps assigned TRBD1 or TRBD2 (6 bases each). Germline V lookup: CDR1 SGHRS, CDR2 YFSETQ. The CDR3 consists of 16 residues. Between the trimmed V and J ends, which lost 1 base and 4 bases, there was a span of 17 bases. In DNA form, the CDR3 reads TGCGCCAGCAGCTTGCACCCGGGGGCGATCAGAGAGACCCAGTACTTC. Encoded protein: CASSLHPGAIRETQYF.

This chain connects TRBV5-6 to TRBJ2-7, with D tentatively TRBD2 (6 bases). V was pared by 3 bases and J by 1 base, with 11 bases between. This CDR3 spans 14 amino acids. Germline lookup yields CDR1 SGHDT and CDR2 YYEEEE. CDR3 amino acids: CASSSDLASYEQYF. The CDR3 nucleotides read TGTGCCAGCAGCTCGGACCTAGCGTCCTACGAGCAGTACTTC.

The genes are TRBV6-4 and TRBJ1-2, with 8 nucleotides matching TRBD1. The length of the CDR3 is 13 residues. Germline V gene lookup returns CDR1 MRHNA and CDR2 SNTAGT. Trimming took 4 bases from V and 7 from J; bases not matched to a gene: 5. Here the CDR3 reads CASSATGGGGYTF. CDR3 nucleotides: TGTGCCAGCAGTGCCACAGGGGGGGGTGGCTACACCTTC.

This rearrangement joins TRBV19 to TRBJ1-1, with D unclear. Trimming shortened V by 4 bases and J by 5 bases, and 8 bases separated the two germline ends. The CDR3 is made up of 12 amino acids. Germline V lookup: CDR1 LNHDA, CDR2 SQIVND (reference sequence). CDR3 in DNA: TGTGCCAGTAGTAGAACAGCTACTGAAGCTTTCTTT. Translation: CASSRTATEAFF.

This chain's CDR3 is CASSLGGAVYGYTF. The CDR3 DNA reads TGTGCCAGCAGCTTGGGAGGGGCGGTCTATGGCTACACCTTC. The chain joins TRBV5-4 to TRBJ1-2; the D gene is possibly TRBD1 (5 bases). The V gene's germline CDR1 is SGHNT and CDR2 YYREEE (reference sequence). The CDR3 extends over 14 amino acids. The V end was cut by 0 bases, the J end by 4 bases, with 10 bases between.

V and J are TRBV24-1 and TRBJ2-5; D is tentatively TRBD1 or TRBD2 (6 bases each). Germline V lookup: CDR1 KGHDR, CDR2 SFDVKD. Between the trimmed V and J ends, which lost 4 bases and 5 bases, there was a span of 19 bases. The CDR3 is 16 amino acids. CDR3 coding DNA: TGTGCCACCAGTGACCCTACTTCCGGGGGCTCGGAGACCCAGTACTTC. It yields the protein CATSDPTSGGSETQYF.

This clone was recorded once. The chain recombines TRBV27 with TRBJ2-4; D call uncertain. The length of the CDR3 is 15 residues. V shed 0 bases and J shed 5 bases, with 11 bases lying between them. Germline CDR1 is MNHEY and CDR2 is SMNVEV (reference sequence). The CDR3 sequence is CASSLSGRRENIQYF. The DNA of the CDR3 is TGTGCCAGCAGTTTATCTGGCCGCCGCGAAAACATTCAGTACTTC.

This clone was seen more than once but under ten times. The chain is built from TRBV19 and TRBJ2-1, with D possibly TRBD1 on 6 matching bases. CDR3 length: 13 residues. V was pared by 3 bases and J by 9 bases, with 12 bases between. The germline V gene has CDR1 LNHDA and CDR2 SQIVND (reference sequence). The CDR3 region has the DNA TGTGCCAGTAGTATTCAGGGGCCGGGTGAGCAGTTCTTC. This sequence encodes CASSIQGPGEQFF.

As DNA, the CDR3 is TGTGCCAGCACCCTAGGTGATGCTAATGAAAAACTGTTTTTT. Amino acid sequence: CASTLGDANEKLFF. The chain joins TRBV3-1 (or the pseudogene TRBV3-2) to TRBJ1-4; the D is unclear. Germline lookup yields CDR1 LGHDT and CDR2 YNNKEL (reference sequence). Trimming cost V 7 bases and J 3 bases, with 12 bases left between them. This CDR3 is built from 14 residues.